These 24 T cell receptor beta chains were all obtained from the same sample, sequenced in a study of identical twins. Using its own MiXCR run on the 5' RACE reads, TCRdb lists one record per CDR3 protein. The sample includes about 200,000 distinct CDR3 sequences, 6% to 7% of them seen just once. The sample was also reused in another study, on T cells expressing NK-cell markers.

The sample taken for sequencing was CD8+ T cells sorted from blood. The origin of the receptors is a woman under 30 in good health.

The rearrangement uses TRBV7-2 and TRBJ2-7; D not certain. The CDR3 consists of 14 residues. Germline V gene data show CDR1 as SGHTA and CDR2 as FQGNSA. V lost 1 base to trimming and J lost 2 bases, with 9 bases between them. The CDR3 DNA follows: TGTGCCAGCAGCTTAGTTGACTTTACCTACGAGCAGTACTTC. It codes for CASSLVDFTYEQYF.

This clonotype came up many times. The junction differs from germline at one of its ends, possibly a read error. This chain joins TRBV5-1 and TRBJ2-1, with D possibly being TRBD1 (6 bases). This CDR3 is 12 amino acids long. The germline CDR1 and CDR2 sequences are SGHRS and YFSETQ. The DNA for the CDR3 is TGTGCCAGCAGTTTAACAGGGAATGAGCAGTTCTTC. It specifies CASSLTGNEQFF.

This clonotype was recorded a few times. The rearrangement joins TRBV27 to TRBJ2-1; D gene uncertain. V was pared by 3 bases and J by 3 bases, with 9 bases between. Germline CDR1 reads MNHEY; CDR2 reads SMNVEV (reference sequence). CDR3 length equals 14 residues. CDR3 in amino acids: CASSFAEYYNEQFF. The CDR3 region has the DNA TGTGCCAGCAGTTTTGCGGAGTACTACAATGAGCAGTTCTTC.

This clonotype was seen a handful of times. The CDR3 sequence: CSARADGLVQGFPSGNTIYF. The CDR3 nucleotides read TGCAGTGCTAGAGCGGATGGTTTAGTGCAGGGGTTCCCCTCTGGAAACACCATATATTTT. This rearrangement joins TRBV20-1 to TRBJ1-3; TRBD1 might be the D (6 bases). The CDR3 is 20 residues long. V was pared by 1 base and J by 0 bases, with 25 bases between. CDR1 and CDR2 (germline): DFQATT, SNEGSKA (reference sequence).

The gene calls are TRBV11-2 and TRBJ2-7, with a weak D call TRBD1 (5 bases). Between the trimmed V and J ends, which lost 6 bases and 2 bases, there was a span of 17 bases. The germline gives CDR1 SGHAT, CDR2 FQNNGV. This CDR3 is 15 amino acids long. CDR3 amino acids: CASRGRTGVTYEQYF. The CDR3 nucleotides are TGTGCCAGCAGGGGAAGAACAGGCGTAACCTACGAGCAGTACTTC.

This clonotype came up many times. CDR3 in DNA: TGTGCCAGCAGTTTCGCAGTATATGGCTACACCTTC. Translated: CASSFAVYGYTF. The chain joins TRBV12-3 or TRBV12-4 to TRBJ1-2, with D unclear. The CDR3 has 12 residues. The germline V and J ends were trimmed by 3 bases and 5 bases, with 7 bases remaining between them.

This clonotype came up a few times. The chain is built from TRBV4-2 and TRBJ2-3; unclear D gene. Germline CDR1 LGHNA, CDR2 YNFKEQ. The CDR3 sequence is 12 residues long. The V and J ends lost 4 bases and 6 bases respectively, with 8 bases between them. CDR3 nucleotide sequence: TGTGCCAGCAGCCCTGGGTATGATACGCAGTATTTT. This gives the protein CASSPGYDTQYF.

This clonotype was seen more than once but under ten times. A junction end diverges from the germline sequence, so it may reflect a read error. CDR3 sequence reads: CASSEFPSGPYNEQFF. DNA of the CDR3: TGCGCCAGCAGCGAGTTTCCCAGCGGGCCTTACAATGAGCAGTTCTTC. This chain links TRBV10-1 with TRBJ2-1; the D gene is possibly TRBD2 (6 bases). Per the germline V gene, CDR1 is WNHNN and CDR2 is SYGVQD (reference sequence). The length of the CDR3 is 16 residues.

Only a few counts were recorded for this clonotype. An end of the junction differs from the germline gene, which may be a read error. The chain joins TRBV12-5 to TRBJ1-2; D is ambiguous. CDR1 LGHNT and CDR2 FRNRAP come from the germline V gene. The CDR3 has 13 amino acids. The CDR3 loop is CASALVVQEGYTF. The DNA of the CDR3 is TGTGCTAGTGCTTTGGTCGTCCAGGAGGGCTACACCTTC.

The sample holds a few counts of this clonotype. V usage is TRBV9 and J usage is TRBJ2-1; D is perhaps TRBD1 or TRBD2 (5 bases each). Germline assignment: CDR1 SGDLS and CDR2 YYNGEE. This CDR3 has 14 residues. V lost 0 bases and J lost 9, with 13 bases in between. The chain's CDR3 is CASSVATRGREQFF. CDR3 in DNA: TGTGCCAGCAGCGTAGCTACTAGGGGACGTGAGCAGTTCTTC.

This clonotype has only a few counts. The V gene is TRBV20-1, the J gene TRBJ2-7; 11 bases line up with TRBD1. The germline gives CDR1 DFQATT, CDR2 SNEGSKA (reference sequence). V shed 0 bases, J shed 1 base, and the junction held 2 bases outside the gene matches. The CDR3 is made up of 15 amino acids. The CDR3 reads CSARDGTGGSYEQYF. The CDR3 bases are TGCAGTGCTAGAGATGGGACAGGGGGATCCTACGAGCAGTACTTC.

The gene calls are TRBV27 and TRBJ2-7; 9 bases agree with TRBD2. Germline lookup yields CDR1 MNHEY and CDR2 SMNVEV (reference sequence). The CDR3 totals 16 residues. V dropped 5 bases and J dropped 1; count of bases not matched to a gene: 9. The CDR3 nucleotides are TGTGCCAGCAGTACCCTGGGACTAGCTCCTTCCTACGAGCAGTACTTC. This encodes CASSTLGLAPSYEQYF.

This clonotype turned up a few times. The chain has TRBV20-1 and TRBJ1-1; tentatively, D is TRBD1 (5 bases). Looked up from germline, CDR1 is DFQATT and CDR2 is SNEGSKA (reference sequence). The germline V and J ends were trimmed by 4 bases and 1 base, with 13 bases remaining between them. This CDR3 is built from 14 residues. The CDR3 DNA reads as TGCAGTGCTACGGTGGCAGGGTCGAACACTGAAGCTTTCTTT. Translating gives CSATVAGSNTEAFF.

This clonotype occurred a few times. The chain joins TRBV7-9 to TRBJ1-1; D is ambiguous. CDR1 is SEHNR, CDR2 FQNEAQ, per germline (reference sequence). Between the trimmed V and J ends, which lost 4 bases and 8 bases, there was a span of 11 bases. The CDR3 has 12 residues. The CDR3 loop reads CASSSLTLEAFF. CDR3 in DNA: TGTGCCAGCAGCTCCCTAACTCTAGAAGCTTTCTTT.

The gene calls are TRBV4-3 and TRBJ2-7; D is possibly TRBD1 (6 bases). The CDR3 is 15 residues long. The ends were cut back, 3 bases at V and 3 bases at J, with 15 bases in the middle. In germline, CDR1 is LGHNA, CDR2 YSLEER. For the CDR3, the DNA is TGCGCCAGCAGCCAGGATCAACTCAGGGGCTACGAGCAGTACTTC. Its protein is CASSQDQLRGYEQYF.

In this sample, this clonotype turned up a few times. The chain has TRBV20-1 and TRBJ1-1; D remains unclear. The CDR3 spans 11 residues. Germline V gene data show CDR1 as DFQATT and CDR2 as SNEGSKA (reference sequence). The V end lost 2 bases, the J end lost 4 bases, and 5 bases lay between the germline ends. CDR3 residues: CSARFVTEAFF. CDR3 bases: TGCAGTGCTAGATTTGTCACTGAAGCTTTCTTT.

The sample holds many counts of this clonotype. V usage is TRBV20-1 and J usage is TRBJ2-2; D remains ambiguous. Trimming shortened V by 4 bases and J by 1 base, and 1 base separated the two germline ends. This CDR3 has 11 residues. From germline, CDR1 is DFQATT and CDR2 SNEGSKA (reference sequence). The CDR3 spells CSAKNTGELFF. The DNA of the CDR3 is TGCAGTGCTAAGAACACCGGGGAGCTGTTTTTT.

This clonotype was detected ten times or more. The genes are TRBV11-2 and TRBJ2-1, with D possibly TRBD2 on 5 matching bases. The CDR3 covers 14 residues. With 2 bases removed from V and 8 bases from J, the gap between germline ends came to 13 bases. Germline CDR1 reads SGHAT; CDR2 reads FQNNGV. The CDR3 sequence is CASSLLREYDEQFF. Written as DNA, the CDR3 is TGTGCCAGCAGCTTACTAAGGGAGTACGATGAGCAGTTCTTC.

This clonotype was recorded many times. This chain uses TRBV29-1 with TRBJ2-7; no clear D. CDR3 length: 12 residues. Germline V gives CDR1 SQVTM, CDR2 ANQGSEA. Trimming took 7 bases from V and 6 from J, leaving 16 bases between them. CDR3 residues: CSAAAGAGEQYF. The CDR3 bases are TGCAGCGCTGCGGCAGGAGCTGGCGAGCAGTACTTC.

This clonotype was seen a handful of times. The chain carries TRBV3-1 and TRBJ1-4; D is uncertain. CDR1 LGHDT and CDR2 YNNKEL come from the germline V gene (reference sequence). This CDR3 contains 17 residues. V shed 11 bases and J shed 3 bases, with 25 bases lying between them. CDR3 in amino acids: CASSQEFAGTANEKLFF. The CDR3 region has the DNA TGTGCCTCCAGCCAAGAGTTCGCGGGAACAGCTAATGAAAAACTGTTTTTT. The whole variable domain, remainder taken from reference TRBV3-1 and TRBJ1-4, is DTAVSQTPKYLVTQMGNDKSIKCEQNLGHDTMYWYKQDSKKFLKIMFSYNNKELIINETVPNRFSPKSPDKAHLNLHINSLELGDSAVYFCASSQEFAGTANEKLFFGSGTQLSVL.

CDR3 residues: CASSRPTRADEQFF. CDR3 nucleotides: TGTGCCAGCAGCCGTCCCACTAGGGCCGATGAGCAGTTCTTC. This chain joins TRBV12-3 or TRBV12-4 and TRBJ2-1; TRBD2 is a possible D gene (5 bases). V lost 6 bases and J lost 8, with 17 bases in between. The CDR3 contains 14 residues.

V gene TRBV20-1 combines with J gene TRBJ2-1, with 9 bases matching TRBD2. CDR1 DFQATT and CDR2 SNEGSKA come from the germline V gene (reference sequence). CDR3 length equals 15 residues. CDR3 residues: CRGVAGTSSINEQFF. The CDR3, as DNA: TGCAGGGGGGTTGCTGGGACTAGCAGTATCAATGAGCAGTTCTTC.

This sequence joins TRBV5-1 and TRBJ2-1, with 7 bases matching TRBD1. Germline V gives CDR1 SGHRS, CDR2 YFSETQ. Unmatched junction bases numbered 5, after V lost 0 bases and J lost 8 bases. The CDR3 loop spans 14 amino acids. In DNA, the CDR3 is TGCGCCAGCAGCTTGGGGGACAGTTACTATGAGCAGTTCTTC. It codes for CASSLGDSYYEQFF.

The chain links TRBV7-9 to TRBJ1-1; 8 nucleotides agree with TRBD1. CDR3 size: 15 residues. Per germline, CDR1 SEHNR and CDR2 FQNEAQ (reference sequence). V lost 5 bases to trimming and J lost 5 bases; unmatched junction nucleotides: 10. In DNA form, the CDR3 reads TGTGCCAGCAGCCCGAGCAGGGGGCTGGGGACTGAAGCTTTCTTT. It specifies CASSPSRGLGTEAFF.